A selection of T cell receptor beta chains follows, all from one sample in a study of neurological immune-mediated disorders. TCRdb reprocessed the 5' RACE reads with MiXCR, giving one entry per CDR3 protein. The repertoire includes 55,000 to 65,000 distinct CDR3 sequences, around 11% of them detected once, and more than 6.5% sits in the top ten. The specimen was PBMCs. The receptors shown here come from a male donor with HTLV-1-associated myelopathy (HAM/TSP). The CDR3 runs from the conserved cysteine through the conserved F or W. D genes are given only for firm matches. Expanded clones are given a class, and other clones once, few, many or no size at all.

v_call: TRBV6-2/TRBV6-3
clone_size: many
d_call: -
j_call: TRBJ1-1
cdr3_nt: TGTGCCAGCAGCCAGCCGGGAGTGAGGGTTGAAGCTTTCTTT
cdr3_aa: CASSQPGVRVEAFF

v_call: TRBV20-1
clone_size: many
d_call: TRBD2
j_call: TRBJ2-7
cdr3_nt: TGCAGCCCGGGACTAGCGGGGGGGTCTACCACCTACGAGCAGTACTTC
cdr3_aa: CSPGLAGGSTTYEQYF

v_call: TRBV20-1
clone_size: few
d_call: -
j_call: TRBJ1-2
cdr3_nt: TGCAGTGCTTCCGGGGGCGGTAACTATGGCTACACCTTC
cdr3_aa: CSASGGGNYGYTF

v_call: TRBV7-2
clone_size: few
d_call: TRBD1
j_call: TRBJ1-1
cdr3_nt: TGTGCCAGCAGCTTTCAGGGGGTAGGCACTGAAGCTTTCTTT
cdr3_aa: CASSFQGVGTEAFF

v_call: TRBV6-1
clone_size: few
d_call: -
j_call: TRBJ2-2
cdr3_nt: TGTGCCAGCAGTGAATGGGGCGCGAACACCGGGGAGCTGTTTTTT
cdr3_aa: CASSEWGANTGELFF

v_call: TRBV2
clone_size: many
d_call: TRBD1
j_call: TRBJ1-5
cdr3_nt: TGTGCCAGCAGTGAGGAGTCAGGGGGCCTGCCCCAGCATTTT
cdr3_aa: CASSEESGGLPQHF

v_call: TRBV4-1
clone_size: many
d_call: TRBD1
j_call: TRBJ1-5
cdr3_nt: TGCGCCAGCAGCCAAGAAACAGGGGTGGAGCAGCCCCAGCATTTT
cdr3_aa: CASSQETGVEQPQHF

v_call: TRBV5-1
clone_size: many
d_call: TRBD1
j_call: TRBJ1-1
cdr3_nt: TGCGCCAGCAGCGTGACAGGGGAGAACACTGAAGCTTTCTTT
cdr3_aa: CASSVTGENTEAFF

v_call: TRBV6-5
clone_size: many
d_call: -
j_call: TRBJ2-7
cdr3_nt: TGTGCCAGCAGTTACTCGATCGTATCCTACGAGCAGTACTTC
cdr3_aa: CASSYSIVSYEQYF

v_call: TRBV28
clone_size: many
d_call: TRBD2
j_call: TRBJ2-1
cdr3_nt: TGTGCCAGCAGTTATTCCGGGACTAGTTACAATGAGCAGTTCTTC
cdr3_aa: CASSYSGTSYNEQFF

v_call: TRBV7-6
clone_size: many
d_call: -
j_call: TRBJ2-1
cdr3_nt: TGTGCCAGCAGCGCCAACCGGGACTACAATGAGCAGTTCTTC
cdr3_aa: CASSANRDYNEQFF

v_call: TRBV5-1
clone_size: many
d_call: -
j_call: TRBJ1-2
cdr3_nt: TGCGCCAGCAGCTTCGACAGCTATGGCTACACCTTC
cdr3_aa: CASSFDSYGYTF

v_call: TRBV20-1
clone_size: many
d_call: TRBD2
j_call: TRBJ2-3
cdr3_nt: TGCAGTGCTAGATTTGCGGGGGGGCCTGGGGATACGCAGTATTTT
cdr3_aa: CSARFAGGPGDTQYF

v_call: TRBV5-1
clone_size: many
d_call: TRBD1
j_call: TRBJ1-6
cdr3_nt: TGCGCCAGCAGCAGGGGACAGGGGGCAGTCAATAATTCACCCCTCCACTTT
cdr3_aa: CASSRGQGAVNNSPLHF

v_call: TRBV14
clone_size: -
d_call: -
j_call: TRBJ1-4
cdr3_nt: TGTGCCAGCAGCCATAGGGAGTCAACTAATGAAAAACTGTTTTTT
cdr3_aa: CASSHRESTNEKLFF

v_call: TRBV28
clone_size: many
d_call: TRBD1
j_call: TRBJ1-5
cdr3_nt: TGTGCCAGCAGTTTCGGCAGGGGGATGGGTCAGCCCCAGCATTTT
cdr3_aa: CASSFGRGMGQPQHF